The clone carrying this T cell receptor beta chain was found many times. The V gene lost 3 bases and the J gene lost 5 bases, with 7 bases spanning the gap. There are 13 residues in the CDR3. The data stem from a study of patients and donors after allogeneic stem cell transplantation. TCRdb reprocessed the RT-PCR reads with MiXCR, giving one entry per CDR3 protein. The sample consists of approximately 150,000 distinct CDR3 sequences, roughly 30% of them appearing once. This TCR was recovered from a human donor who was either an allogeneic HSCT recipient or a stem cell or donor lymphocyte infusion donor (not recorded which). It is not recorded whose cells these are; they may come from a transplant donor. The V and J genes are TRBV12-3 or TRBV12-4 and TRBJ1-4; no definite D call. The sample was blood, either unsorted or a sorted T cell fraction (not recorded which). CDR3 nucleotide sequence: TGTGCCAGCAGTTTCCACCCCAATGAAAAACTGTTTTTT. Translation: CASSFHPNEKLFF.